This record concerns one T cell receptor beta chain sequence. One junction end does not reproduce the germline sequence, and a read error may be involved. In germline, CDR1 is SNHLY, CDR2 FYNNEI. The CDR3 runs 11 residues. This record comes from a study of T cell changes during pregnancy in multiple sclerosis. Clones were sequenced by immunoSEQ multiplex PCR, and TCRdb holds only the in-frame ones, with some missing. The profile shows around 84,000 clones, around 94% of them singletons. The chain has TRBV2 and TRBJ1-5, with a weak D call TRBD1 (6 bases). Sequenced material: peripheral blood, taken in the second trimester of pregnancy. The receptor comes from a female donor in good health, enrolled as a control in a pregnancy study. The CDR3 sequence: CASSEGAGTTF. The CDR3 region has the DNA TGTGCCAGCAGTGAAGGGGCCGGGACAACATTT.